The TCR beta chain described here comes from a study of T cells in Graves' hyperthyroidism and ophthalmopathy. Amplification targeted TCR beta CDR3 regions from RNA transcripts. Carried out on the TCR CDR3, a first-round RT-PCR used the HTBI primer set. TCRdb itself ran the multiplex PCR reads through MiXCR, one entry per CDR3 protein. The sample has about 290,000 distinct CDR3 sequences, 12% to 15% seen once; the top ten hold under 8%. Many counts were recorded for this clonotype. This CDR3 is built from 15 residues. CDR1 is KGHSH, CDR2 LQKENI, per germline. V was clipped by 2 bases and J by 1 base, with 11 bases between them.

The genes are TRBV18 and TRBJ1-2; D gene unclear. This clonotype originated in a woman in her thirties or forties with Graves' hyperthyroidism. The sequenced material came from blood. CDR3 region: CASSPEAGINYGYTF. The CDR3 DNA is TGTGCCAGCTCACCAGAAGCAGGAATTAACTATGGCTACACCTTC.